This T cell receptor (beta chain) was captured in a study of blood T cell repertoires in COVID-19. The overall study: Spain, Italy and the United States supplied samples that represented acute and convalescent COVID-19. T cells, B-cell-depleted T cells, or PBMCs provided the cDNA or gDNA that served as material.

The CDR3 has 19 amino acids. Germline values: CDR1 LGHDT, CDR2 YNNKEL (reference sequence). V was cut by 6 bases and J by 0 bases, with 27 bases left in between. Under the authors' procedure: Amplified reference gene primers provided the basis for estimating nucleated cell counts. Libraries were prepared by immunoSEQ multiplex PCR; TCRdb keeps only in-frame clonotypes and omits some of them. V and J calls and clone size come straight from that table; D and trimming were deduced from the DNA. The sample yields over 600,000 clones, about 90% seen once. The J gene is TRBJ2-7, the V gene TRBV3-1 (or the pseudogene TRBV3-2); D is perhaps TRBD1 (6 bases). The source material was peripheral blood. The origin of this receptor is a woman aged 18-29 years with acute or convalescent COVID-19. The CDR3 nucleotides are TGTGCCAGCAGAGAAGAATCCCTTGGGATGCAGGGGCCCTCCTACGAGCAGTACTTC. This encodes CASREESLGMQGPSYEQYF.